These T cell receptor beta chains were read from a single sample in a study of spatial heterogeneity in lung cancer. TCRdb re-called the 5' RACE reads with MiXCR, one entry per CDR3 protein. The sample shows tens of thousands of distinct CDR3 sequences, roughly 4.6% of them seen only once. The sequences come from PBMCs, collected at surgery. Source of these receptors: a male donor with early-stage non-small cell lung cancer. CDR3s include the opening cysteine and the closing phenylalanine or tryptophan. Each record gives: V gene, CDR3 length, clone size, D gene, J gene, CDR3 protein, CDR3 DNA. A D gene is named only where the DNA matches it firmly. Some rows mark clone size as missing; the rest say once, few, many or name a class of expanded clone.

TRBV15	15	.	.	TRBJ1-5	CATSRDDRRNQPQHF	TGTGCCACCAGCAGAGATGACCGACGCAATCAGCCCCAGCATTTT
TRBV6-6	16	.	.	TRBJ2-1	CASSYSGGGSYNEQFF	TGTGCCAGCAGTTACTCGGGGGGAGGCTCCTACAATGAGCAGTTCTTC
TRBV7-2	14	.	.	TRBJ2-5	CASSLGPGQETQYF	TGTGCCAGCAGCTTAGGGCCGGGACAAGAGACCCAGTACTTC
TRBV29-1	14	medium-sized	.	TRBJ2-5	CSGSEWGSQETQYF	TGCAGCGGCTCCGAGTGGGGATCCCAAGAGACCCAGTACTTC
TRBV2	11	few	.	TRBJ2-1	CASSPDNEQFF	TGTGCCAGCAGCCCTGACAATGAGCAGTTCTTC
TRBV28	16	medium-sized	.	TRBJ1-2	CASSPRPGSPNYGYTF	TGTGCCAGCAGCCCCCGACCAGGGTCCCCTAACTATGGCTACACCTTC
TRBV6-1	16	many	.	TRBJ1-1	CASSEWGAVRSAEAFF	TGTGCCAGCAGTGAATGGGGGGCAGTAAGGAGTGCTGAAGCTTTCTTT
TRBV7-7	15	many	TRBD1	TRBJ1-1	CASSPPGTENTEAFF	TGTGCTAGCAGCCCACCGGGGACAGAGAACACTGAAGCTTTCTTT
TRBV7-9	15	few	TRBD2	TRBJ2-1	CASSPRTSGDNEQFF	TGTGCCAGCAGCCCTCGGACTAGCGGCGACAATGAGCAGTTCTTC
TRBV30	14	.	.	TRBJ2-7	CAWKAIATLGEQYF	TGTGCCTGGAAGGCAATAGCGACTCTTGGCGAGCAGTACTTC